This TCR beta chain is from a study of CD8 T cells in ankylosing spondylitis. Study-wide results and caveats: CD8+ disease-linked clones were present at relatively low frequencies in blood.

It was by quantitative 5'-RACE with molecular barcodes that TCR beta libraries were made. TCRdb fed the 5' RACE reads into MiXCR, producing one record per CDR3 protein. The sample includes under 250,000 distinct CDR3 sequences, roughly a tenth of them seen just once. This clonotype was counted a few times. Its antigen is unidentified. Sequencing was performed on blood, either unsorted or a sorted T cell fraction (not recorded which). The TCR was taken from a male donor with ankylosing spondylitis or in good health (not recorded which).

CDR3 protein: CASSESGTGVNSPLHF. Written as DNA, the CDR3 is TGCGCCAGCAGTGAGTCGGGGACAGGGGTAAATTCACCCCTCCACTTT. The chain has TRBV10-2 and TRBJ1-6, with TRBD1 matching 10 bases. J was trimmed by 7 bases and V by 0 bases; bases with no gene match: 3. The CDR3 runs to 16 residues. In germline, CDR1 is WSHSY, CDR2 SAAADI.